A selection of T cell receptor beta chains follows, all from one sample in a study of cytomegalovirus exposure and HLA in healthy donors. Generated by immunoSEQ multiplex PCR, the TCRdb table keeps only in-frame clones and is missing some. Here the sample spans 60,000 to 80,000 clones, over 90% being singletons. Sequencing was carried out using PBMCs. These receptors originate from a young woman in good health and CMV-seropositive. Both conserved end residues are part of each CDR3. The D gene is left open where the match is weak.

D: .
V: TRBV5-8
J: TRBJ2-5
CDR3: CASSYIRGSQETQYF
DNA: TGTGCCAGCAGTTATATACGGGGATCCCAAGAGACCCAGTACTTC

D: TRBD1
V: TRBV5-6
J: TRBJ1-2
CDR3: CASSPPGTANYGYTF
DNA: TGTGCCAGCAGCCCCCCAGGGACAGCTAACTATGGCTACACCTTC

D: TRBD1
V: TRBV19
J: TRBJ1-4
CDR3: CASAGTGDRANEKLFF
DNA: TGTGCCAGTGCGGGGACAGGAGATCGGGCTAATGAAAAACTGTTTTTT

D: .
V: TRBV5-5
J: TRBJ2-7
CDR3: CASSLAKLRAEQYF
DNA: TGTGCCAGCAGCTTGGCAAAACTCCGTGCCGAGCAGTACTTC

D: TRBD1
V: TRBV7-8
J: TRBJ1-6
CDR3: CASSLDLNQGASNSPLHF
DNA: TGTGCCAGCAGCTTGGACTTAAATCAGGGGGCTTCGAATTCACCCCTCCACTTT

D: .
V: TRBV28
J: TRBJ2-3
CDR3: CASSSYRALSTDTQYF
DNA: TGTGCCAGCAGTTCCTACAGGGCCCTTAGCACAGATACGCAGTATTTT

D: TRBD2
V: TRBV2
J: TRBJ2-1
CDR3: CASSLGLAGGNEQFF
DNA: TGTGCCAGCAGTCTGGGACTAGCGGGAGGGAATGAGCAGTTCTTC

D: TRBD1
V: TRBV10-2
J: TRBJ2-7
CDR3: CASKDRAYEQYF
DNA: TGCGCCAGCAAAGACAGGGCCTACGAGCAGTACTTC

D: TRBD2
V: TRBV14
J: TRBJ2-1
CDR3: CASSQPGLAGGWSSYNEQFF
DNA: TGTGCCAGCAGCCAACCGGGACTAGCGGGAGGGTGGAGCTCCTACAATGAGCAGTTCTTC

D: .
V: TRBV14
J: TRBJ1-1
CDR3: CASSHRTGVSEAFF
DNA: TGTGCCAGCAGCCATAGGACTGGTGTTTCTGAAGCTTTCTTT

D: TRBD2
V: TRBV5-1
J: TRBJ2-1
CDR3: CASSLEPSGGVYNEQFF
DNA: TGCGCCAGCAGCTTGGAGCCTAGCGGGGGGGTTTACAATGAGCAGTTCTTC

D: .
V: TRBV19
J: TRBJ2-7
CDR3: CASSDGGALNYEQYF
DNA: TGTGCCAGCTCAGATGGGGGGGCACTTAACTACGAGCAGTACTTC